The next 22 T cell receptor beta chains were all read from a single sample in a study of human T cells and chemical hapten exposure (dated by TCRdb to the early 2020s). The library relied on RACE. This sample was sequenced with a NextSeq 500. The public reads were run again by TCRdb, first through fastp at Q25 and then through MiXCR, and only productive beta chains were kept. For every CDR3 protein sequence, its rows merge into one entry that carries the most common genes and DNA. A total of tens of thousands of distinct CDR3 sequences appear in this sample, about 9.4% of them only once. The biggest ten clones account for approximately 1.5% of the sample. Sample time point, as interpreted from the label and publication: patch test 1, 2 weeks after DPC sensitization. The label giving this sample's treatment or condition can be read as: therapeutic diphenylcyclopropenone sensitization with weekly scalp DPC.

The source was whole blood, collected in connection with sensitization to the hapten diphenylcyclopropenone (DPC). The receptors come from a woman in her fifties or sixties with alopecia areata. Some clones in this sample may be carry-over from other donors' samples.

The chain uses TRBV19 and TRBJ2-2; D not resolved. This CDR3 has 14 amino acids. Germline CDR1 and CDR2: LNHDA and SQIVND (reference sequence). V lost 7 bases, J lost 2 bases, and 11 bases lay in between. The DNA of the CDR3 is TGTGCCAGTAAGAAAACTACTAACACCGGGGAGCTGTTTTTT. It yields the protein CASKKTTNTGELFF.

V and J are TRBV7-2 and TRBJ1-1; D is unresolved. The CDR3 runs to 9 residues. In germline, CDR1 is SGHTA, CDR2 FQGNSA. V lost 9 bases, J lost 5 bases, and 4 bases lay in between. CDR3 nucleotide sequence: TGTGCCAGTGGGACTGAAGCTTTCTTT. Protein product: CASGTEAFF. The full variable domain, with the rest looked up from reference TRBV7-2 and TRBJ1-1, is GAGVSQSPSNKVTEKGKDVELRCDPISGHTALYWYRQSLGQGLEFLIYFQGNSAPDKSGLPSDRFSAERTGGSVSTLTIQRTQQEDSAVYLCASGTEAFFGQGTRLTVV.

The V call is TRBV5-1, the J call TRBJ2-6; D ambiguous. The V end was cut by 0 bases, the J end by 4 bases, with 5 bases between. Germline V gene sequence: CDR1 SGHRS, CDR2 YFSETQ. The CDR3 covers 14 residues. CDR3 nucleotide sequence: TGCGCCAGCAGCTTGGAAGCAGGGGCCAACGTCCTGACTTTC. This codes for CASSLEAGANVLTF.

This chain connects TRBV28 to TRBJ2-3; tentatively, D is TRBD2 (6 bases). V was pared by 4 bases and J by 2 bases, with 16 bases between. The CDR3 runs 16 residues. Per the germline V gene, CDR1 is MDHEN and CDR2 is SYDVKM. In nucleotides, the CDR3 is TGTGCCAGCAGTTCCCAGACGGGACTTTCCACAGATACGCAGTATTTT. Encoded protein: CASSSQTGLSTDTQYF.

V is TRBV20-1 and J is TRBJ2-7; unclear D gene. Trimming removed 3 bases from V and 5 bases from J, with 5 bases in between. The V gene's germline CDR1 is DFQATT and CDR2 SNEGSKA (reference sequence). The CDR3 has 10 residues. The CDR3 spells CSASSNEQYF. As DNA, the CDR3 is TGCAGTGCTAGTAGCAACGAGCAGTACTTC.

V and J are TRBV7-3 and TRBJ1-1; 8 bases are a match to TRBD1. The CDR3 contains 17 residues. The V gene end was trimmed by 3 bases and the J gene end by 2 bases; junction bases not matched to a gene: 11. Germline V gene sequence: CDR1 SGHTA, CDR2 FQGTGA. The CDR3: CASSLEGAGGPNTEAFF. CDR3 DNA sequence: TGTGCCAGCAGCTTGGAAGGCGCAGGGGGCCCCAACACTGAAGCTTTCTTT.

This clonotype was counted ten times or more. The chain has TRBV23-1 and TRBJ2-1; D ambiguous. TRBV23-1 falls under the ORF class, with uncertain function. V gave up 2 bases and J gave up 0 bases, with 8 bases separating them. The length of the CDR3 is 15 residues. CDR3 protein: CASSQNRSSYNEQFF. In nucleotides, the CDR3 is TGCGCCAGCAGTCAAAACCGGAGCTCCTACAATGAGCAGTTCTTC.

At least ten counts were recorded for this clonotype. The chain links TRBV29-1 to TRBJ1-2; D is unresolved. The V end was cut by 5 bases, the J end by 6 bases, with 7 bases between. The CDR3 loop spans 10 amino acids. Germline loops: CDR1 SQVTM, CDR2 ANQGSEA. This CDR3 is CSVSGDGYTF. CDR3 nucleotide sequence: TGCAGCGTTTCCGGCGATGGCTACACCTTC.

The gene calls are TRBV24-1 and TRBJ1-4; 8 bases are a match to TRBD1. Trimming took 6 bases from V and 8 from J; bases not matched to a gene: 10. Germline V CDR1 and CDR2: KGHDR, SFDVKD. This CDR3 spans 15 amino acids. The CDR3 DNA reads TGTGCCACCAGTCGGGGGACAGGAGGGCGCGAAAAACTGTTTTTT. Residues: CATSRGTGGREKLFF.

In its sample, this clonotype was seen many times. The chain has TRBV7-2 and TRBJ2-5, with D perhaps TRBD2 (6 bases). The CDR3 length is 15 residues. Germline loops: CDR1 SGHTA, CDR2 FQGNSA. With 5 bases removed from V and 2 bases from J, the gap between germline ends came to 15 bases. CDR3 in amino acids: CASSAGTLRQETQYF. CDR3 nucleotide sequence: TGTGCCAGCAGCGCCGGGACTCTCCGACAAGAGACCCAGTACTTC. The variable domain in full, with the rest retrieved from reference TRBV7-2 and TRBJ2-5, is GAGVSQSPSNKVTEKGKDVELRCDPISGHTALYWYRQSLGQGLEFLIYFQGNSAPDKSGLPSDRFSAERTGGSVSTLTIQRTQQEDSAVYLCASSAGTLRQETQYFGPGTRLLVL.

This clonotype was counted a few times. V and J are TRBV7-9 and TRBJ2-3; perhaps TRBD2 as D (6 bases). The ends were cut back, 5 bases at V and 0 bases at J, with 12 bases in the middle. This CDR3 has 15 residues. Germline CDR1 and CDR2: SEHNR and FQNEAQ (reference sequence). CDR3 nucleotide sequence: TGTGCCAGCAGCCCCTGGGACTTTAGCACAGATACGCAGTATTTT. This translates into CASSPWDFSTDTQYF.

In this sample, this clonotype turned up many times. J is TRBJ1-1 and V is TRBV7-8; 7 bases are shared with TRBD1. V shed 1 base and J 5 bases; nucleotides not matched to a gene: 1. Germline CDR1 reads SGHVS; CDR2 reads FQNEAQ. CDR3 length: 13 amino acids. CDR3 nucleotide sequence: TGTGCCAGCAGCTTAGACAGGGGAACTGAAGCTTTCTTT. Residues: CASSLDRGTEAFF.

The sample holds many counts of this clonotype. This rearrangement joins TRBV7-8 to TRBJ2-1; TRBD2 agrees at 9 bases. The CDR3 is 14 residues long. V dropped 4 bases and J dropped 4; count of bases not matched to a gene: 2. Germline lookup yields CDR1 SGHVS and CDR2 FQNEAQ. CDR3 coding DNA: TGTGCCAGCAGCTCGGGACTAGCTTACAATGAGCAGTTCTTC. Translation gives CASSSGLAYNEQFF.

CDR3 nucleotide sequence: TGTGCCAGCAGGCCTTCCATCTTTCCAGGGGGAGCCAAAAACATTCAGTACTTC. It specifies CASRPSIFPGGAKNIQYF. The chain combines TRBV6-5 with TRBJ2-4; TRBD1 matches at 7 bases. Germline V gene data show CDR1 as MNHEY and CDR2 as SVGAGI. V lost 6 bases, J lost 0 bases, and 14 bases stayed unmatched. This CDR3 comprises 18 residues.

Only a few counts were recorded for this clonotype. The chain employs TRBV7-2 and TRBJ2-3; TRBD2 matches at 10 bases. The V gene end was trimmed by 0 bases and the J gene end by 0 bases; junction bases not matched to a gene: 21. This CDR3 comprises 23 residues. Germline V CDR1 and CDR2: SGHTA, FQGNSA. CDR3 amino acids: CASSLALRGVRTSGRASTDTQYF. CDR3 DNA: TGTGCCAGCAGCTTAGCCCTCCGGGGGGTGCGGACTAGCGGTAGAGCTAGCACAGATACGCAGTATTTT.

This clonotype has a handful of counts. This chain links TRBV27 with TRBJ1-1; TRBD1 might be the D (5 bases). CDR1 and CDR2 (germline): MNHEY, SMNVEV (reference sequence). The ends were cut back, 1 base at V and 5 bases at J, with 11 bases in the middle. The CDR3 is made up of 14 amino acids. CDR3 loop: CASSLLGPRTEAFF. DNA for the CDR3: TGTGCCAGCAGTTTATTGGGACCGAGGACTGAAGCTTTCTTT.

This clonotype was counted a few times. This chain joins TRBV7-9 and TRBJ2-5, with D perhaps matching TRBD2 (6 bases). Germline V gene lookup returns CDR1 SEHNR and CDR2 FQNEAQ (reference sequence). The V and J ends lost 4 bases and 2 bases respectively, with 14 bases between them. There are 15 residues in the CDR3. In nucleotides, the CDR3 is TGTGCCAGCAGCTCGGAAGGCGGGGTGCAAGAGACCCAGTACTTC. Its protein product is CASSSEGGVQETQYF.

The chain recombines TRBV7-8 with TRBJ2-6; D unclear. Between the trimmed V and J ends, which lost 4 bases and 5 bases, there was a span of 12 bases. Germline CDR1 and CDR2: SGHVS and FQNEAQ. The CDR3 totals 15 residues. The CDR3 here is CASSSPEFRANVLTF. Here the CDR3 DNA reads TGTGCCAGCAGCTCCCCTGAGTTTAGGGCCAACGTCCTGACTTTC.

The rearrangement links TRBV11-2 to TRBJ1-1, with D unresolved. Germline V gene lookup returns CDR1 SGHAT and CDR2 FQNNGV. CDR3 size: 13 residues. V was shortened by 1 base and J by 5 bases, with 8 bases between the two germline ends. CDR3 protein: CASSLVAETEAFF. CDR3 bases: TGTGCCAGCAGCTTAGTGGCGGAGACTGAAGCTTTCTTT.

This chain uses TRBV12-3 or TRBV12-4 with TRBJ2-1; 8 bases agree with TRBD2. Trimming took 5 bases from V and 8 from J; bases not matched to a gene: 14. The CDR3 runs 16 residues. Written as DNA, the CDR3 is TGTGCCAGCAGTCCCACTAGCGGCCTGCAAAGGTATGAGCAGTTCTTC. Translating it yields CASSPTSGLQRYEQFF.

This clonotype was picked up a small number of times. V is TRBV6-2 or TRBV6-3 and J is TRBJ2-5; 8 nucleotides align to TRBD1. Losses at the gene ends were 4 bases for V and 5 bases for J; bases not matched to a gene: 3. This CDR3 region has 13 residues. Germline loops: CDR1 MNHEY, CDR2 SVGEGT. The CDR3 here is CASSWGQVETQYF. For the CDR3, the DNA is TGTGCCAGCAGTTGGGGACAGGTGGAGACCCAGTACTTC.

In this sample, this clonotype turned up a few times. The chain uses TRBV6-6 and TRBJ1-6, with 7 bases matching TRBD1. The CDR3 has 14 residues. J was trimmed by 6 bases and V by 5 bases; bases with no gene match: 4. Looked up from germline, CDR1 is MNHNY and CDR2 is SVGAGI (reference sequence). The CDR3 DNA reads as TGTGCCAGCAGTGGGACAGCCCTTAATTCACCCCTCCACTTT. Its translation is CASSGTALNSPLHF.